This TCR beta chain was identified in a study of T cell responses to AZD1222 COVID-19 vaccine. Some clones are missing from TCRdb's copy, which holds only in-frame ones; the method was immunoSEQ multiplex PCR. Among 90,000 to 150,000 clones listed, about 85% were seen once. Germline CDR1 SGHDT, CDR2 YYEEEE. CDR3 length: 12 amino acids. The ends were cut back, 2 bases at V and 11 bases at J, with 13 bases in the middle. About this clone: Its specificity is unknown.

Study outcomes and limitations: Spike-specific TCR depth and breadth grew after two AZD1222 doses.

The receptor's source is an adult in good health. The input for sequencing was peripheral blood, taken on day 0 of AZD1222 vaccination. The V call is TRBV5-6, the J call TRBJ1-1; a weak D match, TRBD1 (5 bases). CDR3 nucleotides: TGTGCCAGCAGCTTTTGGGGCCTTCAGGCTTTCTTT. Translating it yields CASSFWGLQAFF.